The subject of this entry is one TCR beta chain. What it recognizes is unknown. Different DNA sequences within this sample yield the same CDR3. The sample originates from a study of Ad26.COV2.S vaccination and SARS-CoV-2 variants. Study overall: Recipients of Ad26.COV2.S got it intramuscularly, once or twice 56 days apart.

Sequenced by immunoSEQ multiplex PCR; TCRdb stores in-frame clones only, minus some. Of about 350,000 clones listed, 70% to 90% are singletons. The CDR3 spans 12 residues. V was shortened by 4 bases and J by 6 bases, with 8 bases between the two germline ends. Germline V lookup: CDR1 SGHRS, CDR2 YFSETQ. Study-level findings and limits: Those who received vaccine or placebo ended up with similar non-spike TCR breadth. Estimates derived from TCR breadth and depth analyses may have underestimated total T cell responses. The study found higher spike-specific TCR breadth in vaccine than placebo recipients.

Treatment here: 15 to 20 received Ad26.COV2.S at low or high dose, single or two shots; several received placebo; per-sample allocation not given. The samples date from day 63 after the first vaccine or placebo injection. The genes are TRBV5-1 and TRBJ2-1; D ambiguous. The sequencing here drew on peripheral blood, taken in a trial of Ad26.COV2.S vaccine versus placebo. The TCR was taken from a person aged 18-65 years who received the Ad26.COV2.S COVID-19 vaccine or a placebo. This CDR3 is CASSRTTNEQFF. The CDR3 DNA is TGCGCCAGCAGCCGAACCACCAATGAGCAGTTCTTC. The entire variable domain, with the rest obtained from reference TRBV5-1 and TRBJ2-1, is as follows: KAGVTQTPRYLIKTRGQQVTLSCSPISGHRSVSWYQQTPGQGLQFLFEYFSETQRNKGNFPGRFSGRQFSNSRSEMNVSTLELGDSALYLCASSRTTNEQFFGPGTRLTVL.